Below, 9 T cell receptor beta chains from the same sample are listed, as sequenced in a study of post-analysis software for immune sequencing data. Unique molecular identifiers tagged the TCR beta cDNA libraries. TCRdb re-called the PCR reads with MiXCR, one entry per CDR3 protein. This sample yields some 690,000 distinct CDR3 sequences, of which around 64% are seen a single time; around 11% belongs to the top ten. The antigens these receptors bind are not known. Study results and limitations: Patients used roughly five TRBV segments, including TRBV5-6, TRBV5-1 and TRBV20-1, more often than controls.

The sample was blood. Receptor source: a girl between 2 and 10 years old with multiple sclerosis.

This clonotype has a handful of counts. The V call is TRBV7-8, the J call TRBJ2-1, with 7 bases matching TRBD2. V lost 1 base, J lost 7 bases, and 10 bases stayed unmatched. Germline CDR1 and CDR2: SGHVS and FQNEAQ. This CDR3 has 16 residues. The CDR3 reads CASSLGYWERGNEQFF. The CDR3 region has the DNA TGTGCCAGCAGCTTAGGGTATTGGGAGCGGGGTAATGAGCAGTTCTTC.

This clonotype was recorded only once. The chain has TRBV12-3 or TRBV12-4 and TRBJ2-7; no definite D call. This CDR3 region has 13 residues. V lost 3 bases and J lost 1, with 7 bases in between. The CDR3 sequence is CASSFEPSYEQYF. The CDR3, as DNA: TGTGCCAGCAGTTTTGAGCCTTCCTACGAGCAGTACTTC.

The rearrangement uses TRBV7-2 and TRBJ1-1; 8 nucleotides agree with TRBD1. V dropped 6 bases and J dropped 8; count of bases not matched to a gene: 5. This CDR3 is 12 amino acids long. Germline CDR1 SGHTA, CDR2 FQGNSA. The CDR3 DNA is TGTGCCAGCAGGGGGGACAGGCTGGAAGCTTTCTTT. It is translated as CASRGDRLEAFF.

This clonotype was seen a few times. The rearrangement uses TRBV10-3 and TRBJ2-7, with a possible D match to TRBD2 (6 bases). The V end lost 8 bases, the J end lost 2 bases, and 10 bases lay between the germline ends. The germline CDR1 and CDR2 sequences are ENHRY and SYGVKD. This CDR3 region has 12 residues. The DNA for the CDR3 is TGTGCCATCGGAGGGGATACCTACGAGCAGTACTTC. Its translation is CAIGGDTYEQYF.

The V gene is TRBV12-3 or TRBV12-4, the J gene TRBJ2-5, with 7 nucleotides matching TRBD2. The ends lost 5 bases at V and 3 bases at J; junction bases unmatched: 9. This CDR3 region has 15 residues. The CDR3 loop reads CASSAQPRGEETQYF. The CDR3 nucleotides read TGTGCCAGCAGTGCCCAGCCCCGGGGGGAAGAGACCCAGTACTTC.

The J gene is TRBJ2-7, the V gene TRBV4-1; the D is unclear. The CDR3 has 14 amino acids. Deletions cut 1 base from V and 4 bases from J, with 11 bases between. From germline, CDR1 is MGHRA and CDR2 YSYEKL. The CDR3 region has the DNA TGCGCCAGCAGCCAAGCTGTATCGGTTTACGAGCAGTACTTC. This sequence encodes CASSQAVSVYEQYF.

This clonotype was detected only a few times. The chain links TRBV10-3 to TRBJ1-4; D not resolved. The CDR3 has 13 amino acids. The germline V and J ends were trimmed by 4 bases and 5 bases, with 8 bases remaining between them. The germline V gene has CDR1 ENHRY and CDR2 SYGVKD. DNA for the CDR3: TGTGCCATCAGTGGAGGCTTAAATGAAAAACTGTTTTTT. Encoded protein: CAISGGLNEKLFF.

CDR3 sequence (DNA): TGCGCCAGCAGGGTCGTAGCGGCTAGCTCCTACGAGCAGTACTTC. Translation: CASRVVAASSYEQYF. The J gene is TRBJ2-7, the V gene TRBV5-1, with a weak D call TRBD2 (6 bases). This CDR3 has 15 residues. In germline, CDR1 is SGHRS, CDR2 YFSETQ. Deletions cut 5 bases from V and 0 bases from J, with 15 bases between.

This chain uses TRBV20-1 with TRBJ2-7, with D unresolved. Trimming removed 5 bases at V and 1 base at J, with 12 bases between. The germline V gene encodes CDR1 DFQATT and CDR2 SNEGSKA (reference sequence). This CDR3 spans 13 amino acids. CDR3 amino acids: CSAWSTGSYEQYF. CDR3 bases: TGCAGTGCTTGGTCGACGGGTTCCTACGAGCAGTACTTC.